This entry concerns a single TCR beta chain. Its recognized antigen is unknown. The record has no base qualities; no much larger clone is one base away. The cohort consisted of some 670 healthy bone marrow donors. At the time of sampling, all cohort members were nominally healthy, though unrecorded immune exposures were likely present. The donor was CMV seronegative and was included in the group of a few hundred seronegative cohort members. Every donor gave a peripheral blood sample, and the peripheral blood mononuclear cells from that sample were used for TCR beta sequencing. Genomic DNA extraction from the blood cell samples was performed with the Qiagen DNeasy Blood Extraction Kit. The data belong to a study of cytomegalovirus exposure and HLA in healthy donors (dated by TCRdb to about 2017). For the wider study: According to an earlier analysis of a few hundred of the donors, some 180 million T cells yielded 117 million unique TCR beta sequences and 250 to 350 Gb of sequence data. Typing coverage differed by locus: A, B, C, DRB1 and DQB1 were typed in about 629-640 donors, DQA1 in around 500, DPA1 in nearly 610, and DPB1 in around 440. Among some 400 genotyped donors of the cohort, an average of about 240,000 unique TCR beta nucleotide sequences was sequenced per donor, of which about 19% were non-productive. The study used immunosequencing to profile the T cell repertoires of some 600 subjects and linked those repertoires to cytomegalovirus serostatus. Roughly 5 DR-DQ haplotypes were handled as single units for association and clustering, since linkage in the cohort was strong. Of the roughly 400 genotyped donors, approximately 80% fell in the genetic ancestry cluster associated with self-reported Caucasian donors. Every repertoire in the discovery cohort had been generated on one and the same sequencing platform. A later analysis re-analyzed previously published TCR beta repertoires from approximately 670 donors and added high-resolution HLA genotyping to study TCR occurrence patterns. Alongside the repertoire data, information on donor age, sex, ethnicity and CMV serostatus was compiled. In the later analysis, no new phenotypic data were used to find candidate immune exposures; instead, reliance was placed on TCR beta sequences and their occurrence across donors. HLA typing included class I and class II loci at four-digit resolution. The study combined high-throughput TCR immunosequencing, statistical association of individual TCRs with disease status, and machine learning to predict cytomegalovirus infection status. The aim of the study was to test whether cataloging public T cell receptors could identify signatures of past pathogen exposure. A later genetic analysis took genome-wide SNP genotypes for about 55% of the roughly 670 donors and used that subset as a discovery cohort. Along with the approximately 600-subject first cohort, a separate validation cohort of around 120 different subjects was used. An early release that covered some 630 HLA-typed donors contained approximately 300 gigabases of sequencing data and tens of millions of unique TCR sequences. An earlier analysis of roughly 600 of the donors used high-throughput TCR beta sequencing to judge whether each TCR beta V gene segment behaved as functional or pseudogenic. Paper-wide results and their limitations: The study gave a list of over 150 TCR beta chains associated with cytomegalovirus. According to a later analysis, parvovirus B19, influenza, CMV and Epstein-Barr virus appeared linked to several top co-occurrence clusters. Some IMGT-functional V segments, including TRBV6-2 and TRBV6-3, could not be distinguished by the 87-base-pair reads and were therefore excluded. Because counts were too low, about 17 rarely observed V segments, including chromosome 9 orphons, were excluded from the earlier analysis of some 590 of the donors. A further reported finding was that TCR beta sequences accurately predicted the HLA-A and HLA-B alleles for most subjects in the first cohort. Cytomegalovirus status was reported to be diagnosed by the classifier with high specificity and sensitivity in both the original and validation cohorts. When HLA alleles, especially DR and DQ, strongly co-occurred, attributing TCR associations to individual alleles was difficult. A cluster of highly shared sequence variants was judged likely to represent a technical artifact of the sequencing pipeline. In vitro tests confirmed that a few of the cytomegalovirus-associated TCR beta chains recognize cytomegalovirus antigens. In an earlier analysis of fewer than 700 of the donors, most TCR beta V segments appeared in productive rearrangements about 87% or about 30% of the time, broadly matching IMGT annotations. Roughly uniform sequencing depth across donors was assumed in presence/absence analyses, although this assumption may not hold. While some public TCRs were present in many individuals, most TCR sequences turned up only very rarely across donors. According to the authors, the approach could potentially be generalized to other disease states and immunological phenotypes. Linkage disequilibrium might explain the correlated functional status among segregating V segments, but an unknown experimental factor could not be ruled out. The cohort was sequenced for TCR beta chains only, and without alpha or paired-chain data the features that could be detected were limited. V-gene and J-gene trimming of TCR beta chains was associated with a missense DCLRE1C variant in a later genetic analysis, and the association was replicated in an independent cohort. A later analysis found that most CMV-associated TCR beta chains appeared HLA-restricted, with HLA associations seemingly driven largely by CMV exposure. In a later analysis, HLA-associated TCR beta chains were found to be more clonally expanded and to have lower generation probabilities than equally common non-associated chains. HLA typing was unavailable for some donors at each locus, so association tests used only the typed subset. At a false discovery rate of 0.05, a later analysis linked around 17,000 TCR beta sequences to specific HLA alleles. According to a later analysis, TCR association rates differed among HLA loci, with DRB1 alleles showing the most associated TCRs and HLA-C alleles showing the fewest. The only immune exposure information available for the cohort was CMV serostatus. A later genetic analysis reported fewer N-insertions in productive TCRs among donors in an Asian-associated ancestry cluster than the roughly 650-donor mean.

Inclusive of the bounding cysteine and phenylalanine, the CDR3 is 12 residues long. The sequence is cut down to CDR3 DNA, 36 bases in frame from base 1. CDR1 and CDR2 were assigned from the germline V gene as SQVTM and ANQGSEA. The library came from the immunoSEQ multiplex PCR assay. A mixture of 60 forward primers for TCR Vbeta segments and 13 reverse primers for TCR Jbeta segments was used in the multiplex PCR. The CDR3 region of rearranged TCR beta genes was amplified from genomic DNA with a multiplex PCR assay. The amplified TCR beta libraries were sequenced on the Illumina HiSeq System as 87-base-pair reads. The authors' analysis ran thus. In a later analysis, tens of millions of unique TCR beta chains were counted across the approximately 670 repertoires, and roughly 11 million of these chains were shared by at least two donors. A nearest-neighbor algorithm error-corrected the raw reads and collapsed the reads into unique sequences, merging closely related sequences to remove PCR and sequencing errors. V, D and J gene segments were assigned by aligning CDR3 sequences to IMGT reference sequences. Each retained sequence needed at least a six-nucleotide match to both a V gene segment and a J gene segment. A rearrangement was called productive if the CDR3 had no stop codons and remained in frame with V and J, and every other rearrangement was called non-productive. Following IMGT convention, CDR3 was defined as the stretch from the second conserved V-encoded cysteine to the conserved J-encoded phenylalanine. The earlier analysis of a few hundred of the donors excluded sequences that lacked an unambiguous match to a single V gene segment. An earlier analysis of 500 to 700 of the donors classified V segments as functional when productive rearrangements were above 56.7% and as segregating when the standard deviation between donors was above 5%. A statistical classification framework was built to diagnose cytomegalovirus status from the catalog of TCR beta chain sequences. A later analysis assigned V and J genes by comparing TCR nucleotide sequences with IMGT/GENE-DB human TR gene sequences. In a later analysis, CDR3 sequences and most-parsimonious VDJ recombination scenarios were assigned using the TCRdist pipeline. In a later analysis, each TCR beta chain was defined by its CDR3 amino acid sequence together with its V-gene family, and reads without a unique V-gene family were excluded. A later analysis removed 450 to 600 highly shared, low-generation-probability nucleotide sequences to deal with suspected cross-contamination and a sequencing artifact. For each public chain, a later analysis derived a clonal expansion index from normalized ranks of inferred template counts within each repertoire. A later analysis computed generation probabilities with a VDJ recombination model fitted to out-of-frame rearrangements, and checked the results against IGoR. Hypergeometric tests were used in a later analysis to score TCR-TCR, TCR-HLA and TCR-CMV co-occurrence, with a repertoire-size bias correction applied to the TCR pairs. A later analysis estimated false discovery rates by permuting HLA or CMV assignments 20 times. In a later analysis, co-occurring TCRs were grouped using DBSCAN, with TCRdist sequence similarity added in when clustering inside HLA-allele-positive subsets. Repertoires with fewer than 30,000 or more than 120,000 public chains were left out of co-occurrence clustering, as were five repertoires with anomalous nucleotide sharing. TCRdb took over this immuneACCESS table, retaining in-frame rearrangements with V and J assigned. Such tables are incomplete; in checked studies, under half of the missing clones stem from an unresolved V gene, and the remainder is unexplained. The D gene and trimming were derived from the DNA, and the V and J assignments and clone size from that table. The sample table lists 170,000 or so clones, around three quarters of them with a count of one. The leading ten clones occupy 3% to 3.5% of the sample.

The source of this sequence is a woman between 40 and 50 years old in good health and CMV-seronegative. The specimen sequenced was PBMCs. This chain is built from TRBV29-1 and TRBJ2-5, and 8 junction bases match TRBD1. The closer fit of TRBJ2-7 to the DNA end suggests the J call may be wrong. The CDR3 protein is CSVGDRYDEQYF. The DNA is TGCAGCGTAGGGGACAGGTATGACGAGCAGTACTTC.